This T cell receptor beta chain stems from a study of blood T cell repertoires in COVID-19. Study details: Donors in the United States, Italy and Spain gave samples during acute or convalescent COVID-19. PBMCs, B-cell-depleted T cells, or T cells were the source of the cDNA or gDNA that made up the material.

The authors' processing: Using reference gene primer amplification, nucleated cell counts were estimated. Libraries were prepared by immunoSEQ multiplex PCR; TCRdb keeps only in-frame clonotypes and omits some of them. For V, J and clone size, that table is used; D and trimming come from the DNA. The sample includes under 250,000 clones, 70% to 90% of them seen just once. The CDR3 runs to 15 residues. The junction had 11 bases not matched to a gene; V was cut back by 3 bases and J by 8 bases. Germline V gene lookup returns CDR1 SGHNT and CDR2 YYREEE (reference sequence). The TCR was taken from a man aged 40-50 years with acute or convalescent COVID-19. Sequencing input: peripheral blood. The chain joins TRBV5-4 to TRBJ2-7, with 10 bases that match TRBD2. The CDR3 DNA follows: TGTGCCAGCAGCTATAGCGGGGGGCCGATGTTCAAGCAGTACTTC. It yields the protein CASSYSGGPMFKQYF. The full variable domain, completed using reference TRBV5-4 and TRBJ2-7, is ETGVTQSPTHLIKTRGQQVTLRCSSQSGHNTVSWYQQALGQGPQFIFQYYREEENGRGNFPPRFSGLQFPNYSSELNVNALELDDSALYLCASSYSGGPMFKQYFGPGTRLTVT.